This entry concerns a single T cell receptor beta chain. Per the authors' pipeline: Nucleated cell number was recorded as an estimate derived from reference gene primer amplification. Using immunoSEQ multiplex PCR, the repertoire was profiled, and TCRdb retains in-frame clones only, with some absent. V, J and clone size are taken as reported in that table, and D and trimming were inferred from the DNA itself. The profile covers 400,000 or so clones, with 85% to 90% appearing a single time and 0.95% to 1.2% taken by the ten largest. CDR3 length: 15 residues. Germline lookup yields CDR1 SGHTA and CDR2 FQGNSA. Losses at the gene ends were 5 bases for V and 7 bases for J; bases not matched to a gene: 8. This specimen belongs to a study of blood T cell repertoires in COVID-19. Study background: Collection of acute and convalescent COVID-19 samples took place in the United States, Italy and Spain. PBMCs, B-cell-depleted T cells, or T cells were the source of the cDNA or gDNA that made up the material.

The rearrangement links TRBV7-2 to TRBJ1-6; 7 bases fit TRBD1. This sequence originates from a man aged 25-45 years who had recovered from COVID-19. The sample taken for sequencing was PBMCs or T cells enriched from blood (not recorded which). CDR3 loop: CASSTQTGLNSPLHF. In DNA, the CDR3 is TGTGCCAGCAGCACTCAGACAGGGCTCAATTCACCCCTCCACTTT.